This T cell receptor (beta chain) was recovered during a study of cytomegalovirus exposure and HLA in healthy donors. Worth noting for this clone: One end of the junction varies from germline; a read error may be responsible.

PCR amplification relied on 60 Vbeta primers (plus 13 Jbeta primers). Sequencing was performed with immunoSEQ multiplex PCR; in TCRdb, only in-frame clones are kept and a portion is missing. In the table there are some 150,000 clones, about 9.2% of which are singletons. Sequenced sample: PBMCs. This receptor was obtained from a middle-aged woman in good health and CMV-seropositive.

The CDR3 bases are TGCAGCCTTGGAGGGGGGGGCACAGATACGCGGTATTTT. Its translation is CSLGGGGTDTRYF. The chain links TRBV29-1 to TRBJ2-3, with D possibly matching TRBD2 (7 bases). The length of the CDR3 is 13 residues. Germline CDR1 SQVTM, CDR2 ANQGSEA.